Each of the 8 T cell receptor beta chains below was sequenced from the same sample in a study of blood T cell repertoires in COVID-19. Assay: immunoSEQ multiplex PCR; the TCRdb copy retains only in-frame clones and omits some. Found here are roughly 400,000 clones, approximately 93% of them singletons; the top ten hold more than 0.85%. The sequenced sample was PBMCs or T cells enriched from blood (not recorded which). Receptors originate from a woman in her thirties or forties who had been exposed to COVID-19.

Points on this clone: The junction shows a germline mismatch at one end, possibly a read error. This sequence joins TRBV5-1 and TRBJ2-3; 9 bases are shared with TRBD2. Germline lookup yields CDR1 SGHRS and CDR2 YFSETQ. CDR3 length: 15 amino acids. The CDR3 loop reads CASSLEGTSTDTQYF. CDR3 nucleotide sequence: TGCGCCAGCAGCTTGGAAGGGACTAGCACCGATACGCAGTATTTT.

The V call is TRBV18, the J call TRBJ2-7; 11 bases match TRBD2. CDR3 length: 20 residues. V lost 3 bases and J lost 7; bases outside the gene matches: 23. CDR1 is KGHSH and CDR2 is LQKENI in the germline V gene. CDR3 region: CASSPSPPSGRWADYSEQYF. As DNA, the CDR3 is TGTGCCAGCTCACCTTCGCCCCCTAGCGGGAGGTGGGCTGATTACTCTGAGCAGTACTTC.

The chain uses TRBV14 and TRBJ2-1; D is unresolved. The CDR3 contains 15 residues. Germline V lookup: CDR1 SGHDN, CDR2 FVKESK. V gave up 1 base and J gave up 2 bases, with 9 bases separating them. CDR3 amino acids: CASSQVISAYNEQFF. CDR3 DNA: TGTGCCAGCAGCCAAGTAATTTCGGCCTACAATGAGCAGTTCTTC.

V usage is TRBV6-5 and J usage is TRBJ1-5; D is possibly TRBD1 (6 bases). Trimming took off 6 bases at V and 3 bases at J, with 9 bases between the two ends. Per the germline V gene, CDR1 is MNHEY and CDR2 is SVGAGI. The CDR3 runs to 13 residues. CDR3 bases: TGTGCCAGCAGAGGACAGTACAATCAGCCCCAGCATTTT. It yields the protein CASRGQYNQPQHF.

The chain couples TRBV19 to TRBJ1-1; 9 bases are shared with TRBD1. Germline V gives CDR1 LNHDA, CDR2 SQIVND (reference sequence). CDR3 length equals 17 residues. V was clipped by 3 bases and J by 4 bases; unmatched bases: 12. The CDR3 bases are TGTGCCAGTAGTATCTCTGCCACAGGGGGCTCTATCACTGAAGCTTTCTTT. Encoded protein: CASSISATGGSITEAFF.

This chain links TRBV5-8 with TRBJ2-1; 10 nucleotides match TRBD2. CDR1 and CDR2 from the germline V gene are SGHTS and YDEGEE. V was clipped by 7 bases and J by 10 bases; unmatched bases: 11. The CDR3 runs to 14 residues. The CDR3 coding sequence is TGTGCCAGCCCACGCCGACTAGCGGGTTCCGAGCAGTTCTTC. Translating gives CASPRRLAGSEQFF. Variable domain in full (rest from reference TRBV5-8 and TRBJ2-1): EAGVTQSPTHLIKTRGQQATLRCSPISGHTSVYWYQQALGLGLQFLLWYDEGEERNRGNFPPRFSGRQFPNYSSELNVNALELEDSALYLCASPRRLAGSEQFFGPGTRLTVL.

The rearrangement uses TRBV30 and TRBJ1-2; possibly TRBD1 for D (5 bases). Trimming took off 0 bases at V and 8 bases at J, with 10 bases between the two ends. Germline CDR1 is GTSNPN and CDR2 is SVGIG (reference sequence). The length of the CDR3 is 12 residues. CDR3: CAWSVTASGYTF. The CDR3 DNA is TGTGCCTGGAGTGTGACAGCTTCAGGCTACACCTTC.

This clone was counted once. V and J are TRBV2 and TRBJ2-7; 8 bases agree with TRBD1. The CDR3 runs to 12 residues. Unmatched junction bases numbered 5, after V lost 7 bases and J lost 6 bases. The germline CDR1 and CDR2 sequences are SNHLY and FYNNEI. CDR3 sequence reads: CASMGTGSEQYF. The CDR3 nucleotides read TGTGCCAGCATGGGGACAGGTTCCGAGCAGTACTTC.